Sequencing of this T cell receptor beta chain was carried out in a study of vaccination effects on CD4 cells after COVID-19. Whole-study context: Two doses of either BNT162b2 or mRNA-1273 were given to each participant. Points from the study as a whole: Convalescent patients were scarce in the study, and it lacked early post-infection timepoints.

Ahead of sequencing, the ViraFEST assay grew antigen-specific CD4+ T cells using viral peptide pools. Cells that had been cultured for 10 days were the source of isolated CD4+ T cells. The vaccine recipients had no prior SARS-CoV-2 infection, with negative nucleocapsid antibodies. Between the trimmed V and J ends, which lost 4 bases and 4 bases, there was a span of 12 bases. This CDR3 spans 14 amino acids. Germline lookup yields CDR1 SGHRS and CDR2 YFSETQ. Clones were sequenced by immunoSEQ multiplex PCR, and TCRdb holds only the in-frame ones, with some missing. The sample shows tens of thousands of clones, around three quarters of them seen only once. This clone appeared a few times. Its matching antigen is unknown.

The chain is built from TRBV5-1 and TRBJ1-3; D possibly corresponds to TRBD1 (5 bases). The clonotype originates from a human donor who received a COVID-19 vaccine. The specimen comprised CD4+ T cells from PBMCs cultured with HCoV-OC43 spike peptides, sampled before COVID-19 vaccination. The subset: HCoV-OC43 spike overlapping peptide pool stimulation. Here the CDR3 DNA reads TGCGCCAGCAGCGAACAGGCTGACGGAAACACCATATATTTT. It is translated as CASSEQADGNTIYF.